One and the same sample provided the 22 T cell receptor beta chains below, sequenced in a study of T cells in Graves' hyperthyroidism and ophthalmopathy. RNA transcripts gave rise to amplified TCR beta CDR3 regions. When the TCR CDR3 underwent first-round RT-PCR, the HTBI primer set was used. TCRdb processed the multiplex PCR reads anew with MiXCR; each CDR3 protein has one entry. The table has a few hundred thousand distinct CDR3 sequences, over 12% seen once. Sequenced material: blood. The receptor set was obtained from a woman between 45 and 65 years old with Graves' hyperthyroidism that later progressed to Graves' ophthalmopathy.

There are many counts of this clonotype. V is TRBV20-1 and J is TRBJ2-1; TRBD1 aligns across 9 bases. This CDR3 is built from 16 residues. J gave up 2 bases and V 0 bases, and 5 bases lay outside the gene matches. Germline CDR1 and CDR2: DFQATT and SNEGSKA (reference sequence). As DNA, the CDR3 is TGCAGTGCTAGAGATCGAAGACAGGGGGCCTACAATGAGCAGTTCTTC. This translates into CSARDRRQGAYNEQFF.

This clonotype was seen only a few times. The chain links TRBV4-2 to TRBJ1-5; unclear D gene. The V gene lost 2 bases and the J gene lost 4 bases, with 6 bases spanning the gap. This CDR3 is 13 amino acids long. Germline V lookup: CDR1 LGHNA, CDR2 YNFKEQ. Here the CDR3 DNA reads TGTGCCAGCAGCCAACGGAAGAATCAGCCCCAGCATTTT. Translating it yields CASSQRKNQPQHF.

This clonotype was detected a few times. The CDR3 bases are TGTGCCAGCTCACTCGACCCCCCCCCCTACGAGCAGTACTTC. Amino acid sequence: CASSLDPPPYEQYF. J is TRBJ2-7 and V is TRBV18; D gene uncertain. The CDR3 has 14 residues. V was cut by 4 bases and J by 2 bases, with 12 bases left in between. Germline V lookup: CDR1 KGHSH, CDR2 LQKENI. Full variable domain (outside the CDR3, taken from reference TRBV18 and TRBJ2-7): NAGVMQNPRHLVRRRGQEARLRCSPMKGHSHVYWYRQLPEEGLKFMVYLQKENIIDESGMPKERFSAEFPKEGPSILRIQQVVRGDSAAYFCASSLDPPPYEQYFGPGTRLTVT.

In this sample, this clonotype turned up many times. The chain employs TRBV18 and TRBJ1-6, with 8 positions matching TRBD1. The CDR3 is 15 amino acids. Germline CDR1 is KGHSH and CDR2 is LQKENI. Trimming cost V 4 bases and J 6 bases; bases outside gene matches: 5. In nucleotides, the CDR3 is TGTGCCAGCTCACTGACAGGGGACGGTAATTCACCCCTCCACTTT. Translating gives CASSLTGDGNSPLHF.

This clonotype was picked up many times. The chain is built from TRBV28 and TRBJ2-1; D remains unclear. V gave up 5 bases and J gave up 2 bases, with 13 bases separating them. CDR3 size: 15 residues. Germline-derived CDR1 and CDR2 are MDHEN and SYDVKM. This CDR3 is CASSADDWTYNEQFF. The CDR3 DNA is TGTGCCAGCAGTGCCGACGATTGGACCTACAATGAGCAGTTCTTC.

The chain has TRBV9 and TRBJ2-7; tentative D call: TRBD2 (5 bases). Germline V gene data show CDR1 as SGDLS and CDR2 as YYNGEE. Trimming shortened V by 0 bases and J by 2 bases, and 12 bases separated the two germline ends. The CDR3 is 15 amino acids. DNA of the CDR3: TGTGCCAGCAGCGTAGCTCCCGACGGGACCTACGAGCAGTACTTC. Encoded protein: CASSVAPDGTYEQYF.

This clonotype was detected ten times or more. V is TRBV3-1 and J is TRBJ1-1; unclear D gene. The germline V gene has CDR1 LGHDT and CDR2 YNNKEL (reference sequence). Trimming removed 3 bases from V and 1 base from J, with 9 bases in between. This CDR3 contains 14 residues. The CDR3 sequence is CASSHAQPNTEAFF. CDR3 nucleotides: TGTGCCAGCAGCCATGCACAGCCGAACACTGAAGCTTTCTTT.

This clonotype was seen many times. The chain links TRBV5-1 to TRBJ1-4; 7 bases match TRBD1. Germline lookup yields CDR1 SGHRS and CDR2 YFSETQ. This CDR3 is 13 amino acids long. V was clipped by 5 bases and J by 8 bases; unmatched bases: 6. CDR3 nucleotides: TGCGCCAGCAGGGGGACAGTAGAGGAAAAACTGTTTTTT. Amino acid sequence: CASRGTVEEKLFF.

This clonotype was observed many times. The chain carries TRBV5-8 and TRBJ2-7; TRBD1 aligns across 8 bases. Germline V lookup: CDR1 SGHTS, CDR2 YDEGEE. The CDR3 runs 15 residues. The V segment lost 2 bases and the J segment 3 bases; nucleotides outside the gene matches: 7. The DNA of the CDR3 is TGTGCCAGCAGCTTAGACAGGGGTTCTTTCTACGAGCAGTACTTC. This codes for CASSLDRGSFYEQYF.

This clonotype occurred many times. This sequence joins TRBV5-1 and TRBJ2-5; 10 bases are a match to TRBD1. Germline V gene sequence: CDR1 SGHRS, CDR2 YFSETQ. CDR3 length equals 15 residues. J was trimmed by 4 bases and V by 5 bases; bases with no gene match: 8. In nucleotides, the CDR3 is TGCGCCAGCAGTTCCGACAGGGGGCCGGCAGAGACCCAGTACTTC. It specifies CASSSDRGPAETQYF.

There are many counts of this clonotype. This chain's CDR3 is CSLQFSDTQYF. The CDR3 DNA follows: TGCAGCCTACAGTTCTCAGATACGCAGTATTTT. This chain links TRBV29-1 with TRBJ2-3; D uncertain. The CDR3 is 11 amino acids. The ends were cut back, 8 bases at V and 4 bases at J, with 10 bases in the middle. CDR1 and CDR2 (germline): SQVTM, ANQGSEA.

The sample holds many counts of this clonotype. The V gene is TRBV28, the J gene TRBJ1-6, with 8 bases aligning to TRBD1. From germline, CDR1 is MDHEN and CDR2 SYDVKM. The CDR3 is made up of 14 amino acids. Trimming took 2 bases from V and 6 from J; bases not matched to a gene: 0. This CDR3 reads CASSLDRGNSPLHF. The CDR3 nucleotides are TGTGCCAGCAGTTTAGACAGGGGTAATTCACCCCTCCACTTT.

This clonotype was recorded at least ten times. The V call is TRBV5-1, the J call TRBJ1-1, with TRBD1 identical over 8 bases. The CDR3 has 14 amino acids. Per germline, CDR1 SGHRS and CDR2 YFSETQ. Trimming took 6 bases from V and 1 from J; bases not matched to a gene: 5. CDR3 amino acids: CASTQGAANTEAFF. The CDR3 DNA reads TGCGCCAGCACTCAGGGGGCCGCGAACACTGAAGCTTTCTTT.

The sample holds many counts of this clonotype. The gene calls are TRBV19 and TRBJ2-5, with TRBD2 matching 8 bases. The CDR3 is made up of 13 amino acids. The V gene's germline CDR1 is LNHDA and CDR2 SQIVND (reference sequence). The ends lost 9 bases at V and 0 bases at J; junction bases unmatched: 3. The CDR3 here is CASKTSDQETQYF. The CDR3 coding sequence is TGTGCCAGCAAGACTAGCGACCAAGAGACCCAGTACTTC.

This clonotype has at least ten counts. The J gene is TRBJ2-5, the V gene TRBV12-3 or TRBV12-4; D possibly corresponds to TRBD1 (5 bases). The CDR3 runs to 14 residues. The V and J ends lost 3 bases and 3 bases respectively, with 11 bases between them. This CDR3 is CASSFGQGKETQYF. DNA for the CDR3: TGTGCCAGCAGTTTCGGTCAGGGAAAAGAGACCCAGTACTTC.

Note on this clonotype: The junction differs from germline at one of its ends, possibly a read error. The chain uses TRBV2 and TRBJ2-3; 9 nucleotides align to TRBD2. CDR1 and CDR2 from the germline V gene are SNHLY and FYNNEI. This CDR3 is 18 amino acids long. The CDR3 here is CASSHPIAGALPPDTQYF. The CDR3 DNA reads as TGCGCCAGCAGCCACCCTATAGCGGGAGCCCTGCCCCCAGATACGCAGTATTTT.

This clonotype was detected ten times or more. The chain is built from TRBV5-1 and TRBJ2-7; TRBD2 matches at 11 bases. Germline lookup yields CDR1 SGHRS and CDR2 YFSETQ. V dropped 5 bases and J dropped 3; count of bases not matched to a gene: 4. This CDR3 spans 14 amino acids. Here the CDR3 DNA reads TGCGCCAGCAGTGCCGGGACTAGCGGCTACGAGCAGTACTTC. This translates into CASSAGTSGYEQYF.

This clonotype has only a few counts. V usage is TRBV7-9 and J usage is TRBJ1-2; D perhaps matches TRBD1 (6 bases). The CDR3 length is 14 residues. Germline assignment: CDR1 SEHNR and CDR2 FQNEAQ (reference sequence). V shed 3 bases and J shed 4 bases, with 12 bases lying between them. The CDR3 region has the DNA TGTGCCAGCAGCTTTACAGGGTCGGGCTATGGCTACACCTTC. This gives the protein CASSFTGSGYGYTF.

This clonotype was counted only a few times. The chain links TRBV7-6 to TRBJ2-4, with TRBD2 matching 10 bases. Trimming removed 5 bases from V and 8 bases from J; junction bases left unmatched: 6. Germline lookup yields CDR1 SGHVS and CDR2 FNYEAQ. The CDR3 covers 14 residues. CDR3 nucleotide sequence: TGTGCCAGCAGCCTGGGACTAGCGTCCGACATTCAGTACTTC. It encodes CASSLGLASDIQYF.

For the CDR3, the DNA is TGTGCCAGCAGCTTAGGTTCACCCACAGATACGCAGTATTTT. Amino acid sequence: CASSLGSPTDTQYF. The chain has TRBV7-3 and TRBJ2-3; D gene uncertain. CDR1 is SGHTA and CDR2 is FQGTGA in the germline V gene. V lost 2 bases to trimming and J lost 2 bases, with 8 bases between them. This CDR3 is built from 14 residues.

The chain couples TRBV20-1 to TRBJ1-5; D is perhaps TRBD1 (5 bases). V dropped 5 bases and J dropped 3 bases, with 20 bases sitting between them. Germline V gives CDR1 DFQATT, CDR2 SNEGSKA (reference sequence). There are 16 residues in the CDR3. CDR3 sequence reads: CSAPVGGGGSNQPQHF. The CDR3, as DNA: TGCAGTGCTCCTGTGGGGGGGGGTGGCTCCAATCAGCCCCAGCATTTT.

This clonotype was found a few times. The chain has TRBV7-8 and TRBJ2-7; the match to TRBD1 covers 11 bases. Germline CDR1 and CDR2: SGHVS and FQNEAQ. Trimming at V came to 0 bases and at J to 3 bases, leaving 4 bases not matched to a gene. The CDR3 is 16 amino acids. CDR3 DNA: TGTGCCAGCAGCTTAGCGGGGGGACAGGGGGGCTACGAGCAGTACTTC. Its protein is CASSLAGGQGGYEQYF.